The T cell receptor beta chain under discussion was sequenced for a study of CD4 T cells in relation to SARS-CoV-2 and coronaviruses. This clone occurred once. Before the COVID-19 pandemic, during about 2011-2019, CD4+ T cells were taken from unexposed donors. Libraries were prepared by immunoSEQ multiplex PCR; TCRdb keeps only in-frame clonotypes and omits some of them. The table lists 60,000 to 80,000 clones, approximately 87% of them singletons. Germline V gives CDR1 LGHDT, CDR2 YNNKEL (reference sequence). V lost 4 bases and J lost 5, with 11 bases in between. The CDR3 contains 13 residues. The V call is TRBV3-1 (or the pseudogene TRBV3-2), the J call TRBJ1-2; D gene ambiguous. Sequencing was done on a sample of memory CD4+ T cells from PBMCs. This sequence originates from a human donor in good health. CDR3 in DNA: TGTGCCAGCAGCCGGGAGGGCGGGTATGGCTACACCTTC. It codes for CASSREGGYGYTF.